The T cell receptor (beta chain) under discussion was sequenced for a study of blood T cell repertoires in COVID-19. About the research overall: Samples taken during acute and convalescent COVID-19 were collected in the United States, Italy and Spain.

Clones were sequenced by immunoSEQ multiplex PCR, and TCRdb holds only the in-frame ones, with some missing. The table lists nearly 40,000 clones, more than 85% of them singletons. This CDR3 is 16 amino acids long. The chain links TRBV21-1 to TRBJ2-4; the table's D call, TRBD2, has no DNA check behind it. TRBV21-1 is assigned pseudogene status. The sample comprised peripheral blood. This receptor was identified in a man aged 45-65 years in a cohort sampled during active COVID-19. CDR3 protein: CASKSSSCWAKNIQYF. The CDR3 bases are TGTGCCAGCAAGAGTAGCTCGTGCTGGGCCAAAAACATTCAGTACTTC.